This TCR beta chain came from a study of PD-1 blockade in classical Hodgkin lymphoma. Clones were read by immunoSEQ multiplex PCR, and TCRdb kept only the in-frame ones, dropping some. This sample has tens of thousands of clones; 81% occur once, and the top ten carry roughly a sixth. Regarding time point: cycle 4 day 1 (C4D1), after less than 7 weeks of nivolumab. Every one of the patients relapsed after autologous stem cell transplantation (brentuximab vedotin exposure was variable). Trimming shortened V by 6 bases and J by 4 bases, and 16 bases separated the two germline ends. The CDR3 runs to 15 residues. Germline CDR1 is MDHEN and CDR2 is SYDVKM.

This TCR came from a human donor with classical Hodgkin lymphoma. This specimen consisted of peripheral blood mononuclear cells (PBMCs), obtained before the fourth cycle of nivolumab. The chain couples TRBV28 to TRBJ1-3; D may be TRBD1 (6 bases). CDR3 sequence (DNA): TGTGCCAGCAGCCGAGGAGGGGGGAGAGGAAACACCATATATTTT. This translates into CASSRGGGRGNTIYF.